This T cell receptor beta chain comes out of a study of T cell responses to AZD1222 COVID-19 vaccine. This CDR3 contains 18 residues. CDR1 is SGDLS and CDR2 is YYNGEE in the germline V gene. The V segment lost 0 bases and the J segment 1 base; nucleotides outside the gene matches: 8. Study findings and constraints: The study found Spike-specific TCR breadth and depth rose after two AZD1222 doses. Repertoires were obtained only post-peak T cell response. Donors were chiefly white British, with a greater number of females, and clonal diversity was perhaps underestimated.

As concerns this clone: The target antigen is unknown.

Clones were sequenced by immunoSEQ multiplex PCR, and TCRdb holds only the in-frame ones, with some missing. The sample gives around 120,000 clones, approximately 88% of which show up once; 18% is in the top ten. V usage is TRBV9 and J usage is TRBJ2-1; 9 nucleotides agree with TRBD2. The clonotype comes from an adult in good health. This specimen was peripheral blood, taken on day 0 of MenACWY control vaccination. The CDR3 loop reads CASSVVAGALRSYNEQFF. As DNA, the CDR3 is TGTGCCAGCAGCGTAGTAGCGGGGGCTCTCCGGTCCTACAATGAGCAGTTCTTC. Full variable domain (missing parts from reference TRBV9 and TRBJ2-1): DSGVTQTPKHLITATGQRVTLRCSPRSGDLSVYWYQQSLDQGLQFLIQYYNGEERAKGNILERFSAQQFPDLHSELNLSSLELGDSALYFCASSVVAGALRSYNEQFFGPGTRLTVL.